This T cell receptor beta chain was captured in a study of shared clonotypes between healthy human individuals. Germline V lookup: CDR1 SQVTM, CDR2 ANQGSEA. V lost 3 bases and J lost 3; bases outside the gene matches: 7. The CDR3 covers 14 residues. Clones were sequenced by immunoSEQ multiplex PCR, and TCRdb holds only the in-frame ones, with some missing. The sample includes 2 million to 2.5 million clones, approximately 93% of them seen just once. Study outcomes and limitations: Among donors, the sharing of clonotypes was expected to be influenced by sequencing depth. As a rule, naive subsets had a larger estimated richness than memory subsets.

This clone is a singleton in its sample. The target antigen is unknown. The authors divided CD4+ cells into CD45RA+ naive and CD45RA-negative memory subsets. The chain joins TRBV29-1 to TRBJ1-2; TRBD1 agrees at 7 bases. This sequence originates from a man aged 18 to 29 in good health. Some clones in this sample may be carry-over from other donors' samples. Sequencing used naive CD4+ T cells from PBMCs. Subset specified: CD45RA+ positively selected. The CDR3, as DNA: TGCAGCGTTGACCGGCAGGGGGAGGACTATGGCTACACCTTC. Translating it yields CSVDRQGEDYGYTF.